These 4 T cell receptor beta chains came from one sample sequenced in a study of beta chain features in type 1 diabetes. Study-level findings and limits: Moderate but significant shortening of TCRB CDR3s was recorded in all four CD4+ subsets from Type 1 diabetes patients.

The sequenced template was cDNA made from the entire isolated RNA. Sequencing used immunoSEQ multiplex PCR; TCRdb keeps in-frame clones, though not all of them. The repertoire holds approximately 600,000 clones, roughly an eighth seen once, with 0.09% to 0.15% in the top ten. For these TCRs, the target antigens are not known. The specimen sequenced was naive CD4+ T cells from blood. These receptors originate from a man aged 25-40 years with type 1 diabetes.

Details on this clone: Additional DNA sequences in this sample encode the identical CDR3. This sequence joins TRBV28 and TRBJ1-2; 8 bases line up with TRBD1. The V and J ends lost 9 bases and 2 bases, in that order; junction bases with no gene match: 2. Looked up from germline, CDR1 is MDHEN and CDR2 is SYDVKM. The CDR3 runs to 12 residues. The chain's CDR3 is CASRQGNYGYTF. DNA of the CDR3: TGTGCCAGTAGACAGGGGAACTATGGCTACACCTTC.

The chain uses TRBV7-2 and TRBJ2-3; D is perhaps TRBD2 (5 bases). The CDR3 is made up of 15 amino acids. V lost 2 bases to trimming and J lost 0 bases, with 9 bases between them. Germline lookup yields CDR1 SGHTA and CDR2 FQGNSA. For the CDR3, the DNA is TGTGCCAGCAGCTTACGGGGAGTCAGCACAGATACGCAGTATTTT. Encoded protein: CASSLRGVSTDTQYF.

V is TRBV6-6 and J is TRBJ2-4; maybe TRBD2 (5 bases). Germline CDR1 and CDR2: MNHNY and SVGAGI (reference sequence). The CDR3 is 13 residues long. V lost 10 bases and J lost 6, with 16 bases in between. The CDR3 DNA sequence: TGTGCCATCGAGCAGGCAGGACTAAACATTCAGTACTTC. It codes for CAIEQAGLNIQYF.

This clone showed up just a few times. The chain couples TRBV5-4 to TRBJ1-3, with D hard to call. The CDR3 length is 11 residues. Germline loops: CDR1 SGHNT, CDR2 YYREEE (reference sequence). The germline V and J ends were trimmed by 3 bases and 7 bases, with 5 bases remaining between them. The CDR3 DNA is TGTGCCAGCAGCTCCTCGAACACCATATATTTT. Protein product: CASSSSNTIYF.